Listed below are T cell receptor beta chains from one sample, sequenced in a study of neurological immune-mediated disorders. TCRdb passed the 5' RACE reads through MiXCR, listing each CDR3 protein once. The sample lists approximately 43,000 distinct CDR3 sequences, roughly 2.5% seen once, with approximately 12% in the top ten. What was sequenced was PBMCs. The receptors here all came from a young man with multiple sclerosis. The CDR3 runs from the conserved cysteine through the conserved F or W. A D gene is named only where the DNA matches it firmly. The listing skips clone size in some rows; elsewhere it reads once, few, many or a size class.

j_gene,v_gene,abundance,d_gene,CDR3aa,CDR3nt
TRBJ2-2,TRBV27,many,.,CASKFNTGELFF,TGTGCCAGTAAATTCAACACCGGGGAGCTGTTTTTT
TRBJ1-5,TRBV4-1,many,.,CASSQDGNSNQPQHF,TGCGCCAGCAGCCAAGACGGAAATAGCAATCAGCCCCAGCATTTT
TRBJ1-1,TRBV11-2,many,.,CASSLVLEGEGAFF,TGTGCCAGCAGCTTAGTTCTGGAGGGGGAGGGAGCTTTCTTT
TRBJ2-3,TRBV7-3,many,.,CASSLYSPDTQYF,TGTGCCAGCAGCTTATACAGCCCAGATACGCAGTATTTT
TRBJ2-3,TRBV20-1,many,.,CSAREPVASTDTQYF,TGCAGTGCTAGAGAGCCTGTGGCGAGCACAGATACGCAGTATTTT
TRBJ2-1,TRBV6-2/TRBV6-3,.,TRBD2,CASSTGTSPFYNEQFF,TGTGCCAGCAGTACCGGGACTAGCCCATTTTACAATGAGCAGTTCTTC
TRBJ2-5,TRBV7-2,many,TRBD2,CASSLGGRRETQYF,TGTGCCAGCAGCTTAGGCGGGAGACGAGAGACCCAGTACTTC
TRBJ2-5,TRBV15,many,.,CATSRADRQETQYF,TGTGCCACCAGCAGAGCCGACCGCCAAGAGACCCAGTACTTC
TRBJ1-6,TRBV7-9,.,TRBD1,CASSRGTDHSPLNF,TGTGCCAGCAGCCGCGGGACAGACCATTCACCCCTCAACTTT
TRBJ2-1,TRBV5-1,many,TRBD2,CASSWTSGHPGNEQFF,TGCGCCAGCAGCTGGACTAGCGGCCATCCTGGCAATGAGCAGTTCTTC
TRBJ1-2,TRBV7-9,many,.,CASSGSRINYGYTF,TGTGCCAGCAGCGGCAGTCGCATAAACTATGGCTACACCTTC
TRBJ2-1,TRBV5-1,many,TRBD1,CASSLLGGVSDEQFF,TGCGCCAGCAGCTTGCTAGGGGGCGTTAGCGATGAGCAGTTCTTC
TRBJ1-4,TRBV3-1,many,.,CASSQDRGTNEKLFF,TGTGCCAGCAGCCAAGATCGAGGGACTAATGAAAAACTGTTTTTT
TRBJ2-5,TRBV7-9,many,.,CASSLSTPDPRRETQYF,TGTGCCAGCAGCTTATCTACTCCGGACCCACGGCGCGAGACCCAGTACTTC
TRBJ1-5,TRBV20-1,many,.,CSARIAASNQPQHF,TGCAGTGCTAGAATTGCGGCTAGCAATCAGCCCCAGCATTTT
TRBJ2-7,TRBV5-1,many,.,CASSSGGGVEQYF,TGCGCCAGCAGCTCCGGTGGAGGGGTCGAGCAGTACTTC
TRBJ2-3,TRBV20-1,many,.,CSAFYSSTQGSTDTQYF,TGCAGTGCTTTCTATTCCTCGACACAGGGAAGCACAGATACGCAGTATTTT
TRBJ2-6,TRBV7-2,many,.,CASTSGKLVSGANVLTF,TGTGCCAGCACCTCGGGGAAGTTAGTCTCTGGGGCCAACGTCCTGACTTTC
TRBJ1-2,TRBV6-6,.,.,CASSGQTDNYGYTF,TGTGCCAGCAGTGGCCAGACGGATAACTATGGCTACACCTTC
TRBJ1-6,TRBV5-1,many,.,CASSPSTGENSPLHF,TGCGCCAGCAGCCCCTCGACAGGAGAAAATTCACCCCTCCACTTT
TRBJ1-2,TRBV5-1,many,.,CASSPEEGNYGYTF,TGCGCCAGCAGCCCGGAGGAAGGAAACTATGGCTACACCTTC
TRBJ1-5,TRBV20-1,many,TRBD1,CSAQGQGSNQPQHF,TGCAGTGCACAAGGACAGGGTAGCAATCAGCCCCAGCATTTT
TRBJ1-3,TRBV6-5,many,.,CASSYSGVSAGNTIYF,TGTGCCAGCAGTTACTCAGGGGTATCGGCTGGAAACACCATATATTTT
TRBJ1-2,TRBV28,few,TRBD1,CASRDPGTGIGYTF,TGTGCCAGCAGGGATCCGGGGACAGGGATCGGCTACACCTTC
TRBJ2-3,TRBV7-9,many,TRBD2,CASSAKTLRGEELDTQYF,TGTGCCAGCAGCGCTAAGACTTTGCGGGGGGAAGAACTGGATACGCAGTATTTT
TRBJ2-7,TRBV5-1,many,.,CASSFATGGYEQYF,TGCGCCAGCAGCTTTGCCACCGGGGGATACGAGCAGTACTTC
TRBJ1-5,TRBV20-1,many,TRBD1,CSALDRVPNQPQHF,TGCAGTGCTCTTGACAGGGTACCCAATCAGCCCCAGCATTTT
TRBJ2-1,TRBV27,many,TRBD2,CASRPTSGYNEQFF,TGTGCCAGCAGGCCCACTAGCGGCTACAATGAGCAGTTCTTC
TRBJ2-3,TRBV15,many,TRBD1,CATSKQGASADTQYF,TGTGCCACCAGCAAACAGGGGGCGAGCGCAGATACGCAGTATTTT
TRBJ2-3,TRBV5-1,many,.,CASSWRAGRGDTQYF,TGCGCCAGCAGCTGGAGGGCAGGTCGGGGGGATACGCAGTATTTT
TRBJ1-2,TRBV28,many,.,CASSLLTSSGGYTF,TGTGCCAGCAGTTTATTGACGAGTTCGGGCGGCTACACCTTC
TRBJ2-5,TRBV5-1,many,TRBD2,CASSFRTSGGLETQYF,TGCGCCAGCAGCTTTCGGACTAGCGGGGGATTGGAGACCCAGTACTTC
TRBJ2-5,TRBV12-3/TRBV12-4,many,TRBD2,CASSLYGGGKQETQYF,TGTGCCAGCAGTTTGTACGGCGGGGGGAAACAAGAGACCCAGTACTTC